Sequencing of this TCR beta chain was carried out in a study of T cell changes during pregnancy in multiple sclerosis (dated by TCRdb to between 2018 and 2021). Notes on the research overall: Changes in the T cell repertoire over the course of pregnancy were examined in this study in women with multiple sclerosis.

About this clone itself: The target of this receptor is not known. Per-nucleotide qualities are absent, and no much larger clonotype sits a single base away.

Libraries were constructed by the immunoSEQ multiplex PCR assay. This immuneACCESS table, as held by TCRdb, lists in-frame sequences with V and J called but not all clones. Of the missing ones, under half trace to an unresolved V gene in checked studies; the others have no known cause. The sample table holds 18,000 or so clones, of which about 88% were seen once. The top ten clonotypes cover about 1.3% of the sample. Reading the germline V gene gives CDR1 SGDLS and CDR2 YYNGEE. The CDR3, cysteine through phenylalanine, is 16 amino acids long. Only the CDR3 DNA stays, 48 bases, in frame from base 1. Germline trimming amounts to 3 bases on V and 3 bases on J, with 7 as the count of junction bases outside the gene matches.

The starting material was CD4+ T cells from peripheral blood mononuclear cells, obtained in the first trimester of pregnancy. This chain is built from TRBV9 and TRBJ1-3, and 9 bases in between align with TRBD1. The receptor was derived from a female donor in good health, enrolled as a control in a pregnancy study. The nucleotide sequence is TGTGCCAGCAGCGCGGGGACAGGGTCGGGTGGAAACACCATATATTTT. It specifies CASSAGTGSGGNTIYF.